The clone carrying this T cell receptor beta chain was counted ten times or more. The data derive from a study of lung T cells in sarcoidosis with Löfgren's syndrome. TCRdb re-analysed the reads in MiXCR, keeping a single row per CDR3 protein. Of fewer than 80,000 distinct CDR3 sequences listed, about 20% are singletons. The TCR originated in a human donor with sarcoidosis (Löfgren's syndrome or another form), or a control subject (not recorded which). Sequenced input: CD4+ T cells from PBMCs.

In DNA form, the CDR3 reads TGTGCCACCAGTGACCCCGGTAAAAACATTCAGTACTTC. Translated, it gives CATSDPGKNIQYF. This chain connects TRBV24-1 to TRBJ2-4; D is uncertain. Germline lookup yields CDR1 KGHDR and CDR2 SFDVKD. The CDR3 length is 13 residues. V lost 4 bases and J 4 bases, leaving 7 bases between the germline ends.